These T cell receptor beta chains were read from a single sample in a study of blood T cell repertoires in COVID-19. Measured with immunoSEQ multiplex PCR; TCRdb has only the in-frame clones, and not every one. The repertoire has almost 300,000 clones, around nine tenths of them found once; the top ten carry over 1%. The sample taken for sequencing was peripheral blood. The receptors were gathered from a man aged 70 or older with acute or convalescent COVID-19. The CDR3 runs from the conserved cysteine through the conserved F or W. D genes are given only for firm matches. Size tells how often a clone was seen (once, few, many) or the class of an expanded clone, and some rows leave it out.

d_call	cdr3_length	v_call	clone_size	j_call	cdr3_nt	cdr3_aa
NA	14	TRBV28	NA	TRBJ1-2	TGTGCCAGCAGTTTAGGGTCGACTCCTTCTGGCTACACCTTC	CASSLGSTPSGYTF
NA	15	TRBV11-2	NA	TRBJ2-3	TGTGCCAGCAGCTCCCCCCGCGGTCGAGGAGATACGCAGTATTTT	CASSSPRGRGDTQYF
NA	13	TRBV27	NA	TRBJ1-2	TGTGCCAGCAGCCGGGACTTCGGCTATGGCTACACCTTC	CASSRDFGYGYTF
NA	15	TRBV6-5	NA	TRBJ1-5	TGTGCCAGCAGCCCAACTACGAGTGGCAATCAGCCCCAGCATTTT	CASSPTTSGNQPQHF
NA	15	TRBV9	once	TRBJ2-1	TGTCCCAGCAGCGTAGGGGGGGGCTCCTACAATGAGCAGTTCTTC	CPSSVGGGSYNEQFF
TRBD2	15	TRBV6-5	NA	TRBJ2-7	TGTGCCAGCAGTTACGGGGGGGGTGTGTCCTACGAGCAGTACTTC	CASSYGGGVSYEQYF
NA	13	TRBV5-5	NA	TRBJ2-1	TGTGCCAGCAGCTTGGATCGAGTCAATGAGCAGTTCTTC	CASSLDRVNEQFF
TRBD1	15	TRBV6-5	NA	TRBJ1-1	TGTGCCAGTAAACTAGGAGGGGGCCGGAACACTGAAGCTTTCTTT	CASKLGGGRNTEAFF
NA	16	TRBV6-1	NA	TRBJ1-6	TGTGCCAGCAGTGAAGAAGGTTGGCAGGGGAATTCACCCCTCCACTTT	CASSEEGWQGNSPLHF
TRBD1	14	TRBV5-4	NA	TRBJ2-7	TGTGCCAGCAGCTTGAACAGGGGGCTTATCGAGCAGTACTTC	CASSLNRGLIEQYF
TRBD1	17	TRBV7-2	NA	TRBJ1-2	TGTGCCAGCAGCTTAGTAGGGGGACAGACGTTTAACTATGGCTACACCTTC	CASSLVGGQTFNYGYTF
NA	12	TRBV19	NA	TRBJ1-2	TGTGCCAGTAGTAGCGGGGGCTATGGCTACACCTTC	CASSSGGYGYTF
TRBD2	14	TRBV10-3	once	TRBJ2-1	TGTGCCATTCGATCGGGGGGCTCCTACAATGAGCAGTTCTTC	CAIRSGGSYNEQFF
TRBD1	12	TRBV2	NA	TRBJ1-2	TGTGCCAGCAGGGAAAACAGGGGCGGCTACACCTTC	CASRENRGGYTF
NA	16	TRBV7-2	NA	TRBJ1-1	TGTGCCAGCAGCCCTCGGCGGGGGGGTATTCTATCTGAAGCTTTCTTT	CASSPRRGGILSEAFF
TRBD1	13	TRBV9	NA	TRBJ2-7	TGTGCCAGCAGCGTTGGACAGGGAAACGAGCAGTACTTC	CASSVGQGNEQYF
TRBD1	14	TRBV10-3	NA	TRBJ1-6	TGTGCCATCAGGCAGGGGGCTCATAATTCACCCCTCCACTTT	CAIRQGAHNSPLHF
TRBD1	15	TRBV27	NA	TRBJ1-6	TGTGCCAGCAGTTACCGGGACAGGGAGAATTCACCCCTCCACTTT	CASSYRDRENSPLHF
NA	14	TRBV6-2/TRBV6-3	few	TRBJ2-7	TGTGCCAGCAGTATCCTCGGGCTCCCGGGGGAGCAGTACTTC	CASSILGLPGEQYF
NA	12	TRBV29-1	NA	TRBJ1-3	TGCAGCGTTGATACAGGCGGAAACACCATATATTTT	CSVDTGGNTIYF
TRBD1	15	TRBV6-5	NA	TRBJ1-5	TGTGCCAGCAGACCGGGACAGGGGGCCTATCAGCCCCAGCATTTT	CASRPGQGAYQPQHF
NA	13	TRBV19	NA	TRBJ1-6	TGTGCCACCCAGTCCTCCTATAATTCACCCCTCCACTTT	CATQSSYNSPLHF
TRBD1	15	TRBV2	NA	TRBJ2-2	TGTGCCAGCGACCCACAGGGGACAGGAACCGGGGAGCTGTTTTTT	CASDPQGTGTGELFF
TRBD1	14	TRBV6-1	NA	TRBJ2-2	TGTGCCAGCAGTGATCGACAGGGTAACGGGGAGCTGTTTTTT	CASSDRQGNGELFF
TRBD1	15	TRBV5-8	NA	TRBJ2-7	TGTGCCAGCAGCTTATCCTCGGGACAGGGCGGCGAGCAGTACTTC	CASSLSSGQGGEQYF
NA	13	TRBV29-1	NA	TRBJ2-7	TGCAGCGTTGAATCGAGGCTGGACTACGAGCAGTACTTC	CSVESRLDYEQYF
NA	15	TRBV4-3	NA	TRBJ1-4	TGCGCCAGCAGCCAGGTCGGGCGGGTTAATGAAAAACTGTTTTTT	CASSQVGRVNEKLFF
TRBD2	14	TRBV19	NA	TRBJ2-7	TGTGCCAGTAGTCTACTAGCGGGACATTACGAGCAGTACTTC	CASSLLAGHYEQYF
NA	13	TRBV6-5	NA	TRBJ1-6	TGTGCCAGCAGTTACTCGGTGAGGTCACCCCTCCACTTT	CASSYSVRSPLHF
NA	14	TRBV15	few	TRBJ2-5	TGTGCCACCAGCAGCCGGGACACCTTTCGGGCCCAGTACTTC	CATSSRDTFRAQYF
NA	14	TRBV7-8	NA	TRBJ2-2	TGTGCCAGCAGCACCAGACAGATTTCCGGGGAGCTGTTTTTT	CASSTRQISGELFF
NA	15	TRBV5-3	NA	TRBJ2-7	TGTGCCAGAAGCCCCCCTCAGGGGATCACCTACGAGCAGTACTTC	CARSPPQGITYEQYF
TRBD1	15	TRBV9	NA	TRBJ1-5	TGTGCCAGCAGCGTTTTGGGACAGGTCGATCAGCCCCAGCATTTT	CASSVLGQVDQPQHF
NA	14	TRBV19	NA	TRBJ2-6	TGTGCCAGTAGACCCCGGGGGGGGGCCAACGTCCTGACTTTC	CASRPRGGANVLTF
NA	15	TRBV9	NA	TRBJ2-3	TGTGCCAGCAGCGTAGCTTCCGGGAGCACAGATACGCAGTATTTT	CASSVASGSTDTQYF
NA	14	TRBV7-2	once	TRBJ1-6	TGTGCCAGCAGGGCAGGGTCTTATAATTCACCCCTCCACTTT	CASRAGSYNSPLHF
TRBD2	16	TRBV19	NA	TRBJ2-1	TGTGCCAGTAGTACGTCTAGCGGGAGGGCCACAGTTGAGCAGTTCTTC	CASSTSSGRATVEQFF
NA	14	TRBV5-5	NA	TRBJ1-5	TGTGCCAGCAGCTTGGCCCAGGGAAATCAGCCCCAGCATTTT	CASSLAQGNQPQHF
TRBD1	18	TRBV28	NA	TRBJ2-7	TGTGCCAGCACCCCCGACAGGGGATTAAGGGTATACTCCTACGAGCAGTACTTC	CASTPDRGLRVYSYEQYF
TRBD1	11	TRBV2	NA	TRBJ1-2	TGTGCCAGCAGCATGGACAGGGGGTCCACCTTC	CASSMDRGSTF
NA	13	TRBV7-2	NA	TRBJ2-5	TGTGCCAGCAGCCGCGACTACCAAGAGACCCAGTACTTC	CASSRDYQETQYF
NA	15	TRBV18	NA	TRBJ1-1	TGTGCCAGCTCACCACTACGACGGGGCGGACTAGAAGCTTTCTTT	CASSPLRRGGLEAFF
TRBD1	16	TRBV5-6	NA	TRBJ1-1	TGTGCCAGCAGCTTGATGAATACCGGGACAGGCTTTGAAGCTTTCTTT	CASSLMNTGTGFEAFF
NA	14	TRBV3-1/TRBV3-2	NA	TRBJ1-1	TGTGCCAGCAGCCAAACGGGTGGAGGGACTGAAGCTTTCTTT	CASSQTGGGTEAFF
NA	13	TRBV19	NA	TRBJ1-1	TGTGCCAGTAGGTGGGGACAGAACACTGAAGCTTTCTTT	CASRWGQNTEAFF
TRBD2	14	TRBV30	NA	TRBJ2-3	TGTGCCTGGAAGCGGGGGGCCTCCACAGATACGCAGTATTTT	CAWKRGASTDTQYF
NA	14	TRBV19	many	TRBJ2-2	TGTGCCAGTAGTATCTGGGGGGACACCGGGGAGCTGTTTTTT	CASSIWGDTGELFF
NA	13	TRBV5-1	NA	TRBJ2-1	TGCGCTTCTAGACTATTTGACAACAATGAGCAGTTCTTC	CASRLFDNNEQFF
NA	15	TRBV28	NA	TRBJ1-1	TGTGCCAGCAGTTTACCACAAGGGGTGAACACTGAAGCTTTCTTT	CASSLPQGVNTEAFF
NA	18	TRBV28	NA	TRBJ1-2	TGTGCCAGCAGTTCGGGTAGGGGGGGGACTAACGCTCCCTATGGCTACACCTTC	CASSSGRGGTNAPYGYTF
TRBD1	14	TRBV24-1	NA	TRBJ2-5	TGTGCCACCAGTGATACAGGGACAGCGGAGACCCAGTACTTC	CATSDTGTAETQYF
TRBD2	13	TRBV3-1/TRBV3-2	NA	TRBJ2-5	TGTGCCAGCAGCCTAGGGAGGGGAGAGACCCAGTACTTC	CASSLGRGETQYF
NA	14	TRBV7-9	once	TRBJ2-3	TGTGCTGGGGCGGGGCCCGCCGGCACAGATACGCAGTATTTT	CAGAGPAGTDTQYF
NA	15	TRBV4-3	NA	TRBJ2-3	TGCGCCAGCAGCCAAGAATTACTTGACACAGATACGCAGTATTTT	CASSQELLDTDTQYF
NA	14	TRBV9	NA	TRBJ2-5	TGTGCCAGCAGCGTAGGGGCAGGGCTGGAGACCCAGTACTTC	CASSVGAGLETQYF
NA	15	TRBV5-5	NA	TRBJ1-4	TGTGCCAGCAGCTCACAGGGTGCAACTAATGAAAAACTGTTTTTT	CASSSQGATNEKLFF
NA	14	TRBV24-1	NA	TRBJ1-2	TGTGCCACCAGTGAGAAAACAGGCCCGGGTGGCTACACCTTC	CATSEKTGPGGYTF
NA	15	TRBV18	NA	TRBJ2-5	TGTGCCAGCTCACCACCGAGCCAAGCGGTCGAGACCCAGTACTTC	CASSPPSQAVETQYF
NA	16	TRBV15	NA	TRBJ2-1	TGTGCCACCAGCGCCTCTCATACATCAGGGAACAATGAGCAGTTCTTC	CATSASHTSGNNEQFF
NA	14	TRBV7-6	NA	TRBJ2-5	TGTGCCAGCAGACTCGGACTCGTGGAGGGGACCCAGTACTTC	CASRLGLVEGTQYF